This is a list of T cell receptor beta chains from one sample in a study of relationships among human T cell subsets. TCRdb redid the calling of the multiplex PCR reads with MiXCR, one entry per CDR3 protein. The sample carries about 4,700 distinct CDR3 sequences, approximately 84% recorded once. Source material: total T cells sorted from blood. Receptors were obtained from a man between 35 and 55 years old in good health. CDR3s include the opening cysteine and the closing phenylalanine or tryptophan.

V: TRBV30
CDR3: CAWSVWDRGRTDTQYF

V: TRBV19
CDR3: CASGEGNEQYF

V: TRBV6-5
CDR3: CASSLKGSGANVLTF

V: TRBV6-5
CDR3: CASSPWGQGAWEQYF

V: TRBV4-1
CDR3: CASSLGGEKLFF

V: TRBV10-3
CDR3: CAIKADSGSIEQYF

V: TRBV11-3
CDR3: CASSLSWTAGGPRMFPQETQYF

V: TRBV24-1
CDR3: CATSGDSSQETQYF

V: TRBV5-1
CDR3: CASSPGTSGETQYF

V: TRBV2
CDR3: CASSLSGAGQETQYF

V: TRBV29-1
CDR3: CSVPASGRIDTQYF

V: TRBV7-9
CDR3: CASSLVTDEQYF

V: TRBV29-1
CDR3: CSVDQGSVYNEQFF

V: TRBV11-2
CDR3: CASSSKGQGRAYNEQFF

V: TRBV28
CDR3: CASSPQGLYSNQPQHF

V: TRBV4-1
CDR3: CASSQDRGSRYEQYF

V: TRBV2
CDR3: CASILDRGNEQFF

V: TRBV10-3
CDR3: CAISEVGGNQPQHF

V: TRBV5-1
CDR3: CASSPEGGISTGYGYTF

V: TRBV6-1
CDR3: CASSGGLAGNNEQFF

V: TRBV20-1
CDR3: CSARGRENTEAFF

V: TRBV11-2
CDR3: CASSLDRGAGEWYEQYF